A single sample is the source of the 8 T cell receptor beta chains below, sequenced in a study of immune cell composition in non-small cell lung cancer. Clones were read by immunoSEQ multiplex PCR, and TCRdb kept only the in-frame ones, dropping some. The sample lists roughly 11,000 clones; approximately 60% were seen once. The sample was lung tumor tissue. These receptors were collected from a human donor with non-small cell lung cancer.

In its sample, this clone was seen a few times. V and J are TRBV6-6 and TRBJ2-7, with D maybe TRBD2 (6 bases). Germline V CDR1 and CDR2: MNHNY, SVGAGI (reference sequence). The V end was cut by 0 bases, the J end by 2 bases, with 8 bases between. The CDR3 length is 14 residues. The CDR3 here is CASSYSSGAYEQYF. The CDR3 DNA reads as TGTGCCAGCAGTTACTCGTCGGGAGCCTACGAGCAGTACTTC.

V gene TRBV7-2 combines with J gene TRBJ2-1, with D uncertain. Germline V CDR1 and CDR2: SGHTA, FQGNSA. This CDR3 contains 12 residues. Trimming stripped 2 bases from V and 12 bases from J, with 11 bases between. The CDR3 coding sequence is TGTGCCAGCAGCTTAAGCGTCGGTGGGCAGTTCTTC. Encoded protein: CASSLSVGGQFF.

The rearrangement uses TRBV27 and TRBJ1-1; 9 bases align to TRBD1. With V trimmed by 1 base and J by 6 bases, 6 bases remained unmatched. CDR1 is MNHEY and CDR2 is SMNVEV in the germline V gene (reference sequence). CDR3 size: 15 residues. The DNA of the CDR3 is TGTGCCAGCAGTTTATGGGGGACAGGGACTCCTGAAGCTTTCTTT. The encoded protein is CASSLWGTGTPEAFF.

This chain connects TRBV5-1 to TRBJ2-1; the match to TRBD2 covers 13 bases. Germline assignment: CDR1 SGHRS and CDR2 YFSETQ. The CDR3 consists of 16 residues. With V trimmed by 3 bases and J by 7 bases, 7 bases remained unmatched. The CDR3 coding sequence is TGCGCCAGCAGCTCCGGGACTAGCGGGATGGATAATGAGCAGTTCTTC. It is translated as CASSSGTSGMDNEQFF.

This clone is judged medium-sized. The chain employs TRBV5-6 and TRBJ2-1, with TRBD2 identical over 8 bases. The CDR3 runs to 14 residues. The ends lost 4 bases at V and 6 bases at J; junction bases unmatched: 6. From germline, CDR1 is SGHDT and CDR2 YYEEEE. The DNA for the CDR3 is TGTGCCAGCAGCGGGACTAGGATGGGCAATGAGCAGTTCTTC. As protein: CASSGTRMGNEQFF.

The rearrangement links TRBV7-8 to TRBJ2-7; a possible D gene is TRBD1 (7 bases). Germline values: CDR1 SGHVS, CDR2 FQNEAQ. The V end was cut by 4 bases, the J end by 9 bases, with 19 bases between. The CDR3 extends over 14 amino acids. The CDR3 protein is CASSSGGTTGVQYF. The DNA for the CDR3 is TGTGCCAGCAGCTCCGGAGGGACCACAGGGGTGCAGTACTTC.

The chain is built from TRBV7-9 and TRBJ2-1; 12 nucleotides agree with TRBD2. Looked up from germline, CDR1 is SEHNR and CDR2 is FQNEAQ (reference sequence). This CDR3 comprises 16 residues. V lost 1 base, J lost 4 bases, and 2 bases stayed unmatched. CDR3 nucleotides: TGTGCCAGCAGCTTAGTGCTAGCGGGAGGGTACAATGAGCAGTTCTTC. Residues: CASSLVLAGGYNEQFF.

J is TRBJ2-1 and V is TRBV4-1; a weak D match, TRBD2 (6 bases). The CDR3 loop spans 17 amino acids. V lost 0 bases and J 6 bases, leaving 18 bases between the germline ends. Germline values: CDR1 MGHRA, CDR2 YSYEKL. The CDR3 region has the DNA TGCGCCAGCAGCCAAGAACCGGGACCTCGGGGGTCCAATGAGCAGTTCTTC. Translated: CASSQEPGPRGSNEQFF.